This TCR beta chain stems from a study of CD8+ T cells in alopecia areata. Overall study findings and caveats: More clonal than normal scalp was lesional scalp, particularly alopecia totalis/universalis.

RNA extraction and reverse transcription yielded cDNA as sequencing template. Here immunoSEQ multiplex PCR was the method, and the copy in TCRdb shows in-frame clones only, minus some. This sample has about 140,000 clones; less than 65% occur once, and the top ten carry 36%. As for this clone: Its specificity is not known. In the same sample, other DNA sequences code for this CDR3.

The clonotype comes from a human donor in good health. What was sequenced was CD8+ T cells sorted from blood.

The CDR3 reads CSVVLAGSYEQYF. In DNA, the CDR3 is TGCAGCGTTGTGCTAGCGGGATCCTACGAGCAGTACTTC. The chain has TRBV29-1 and TRBJ2-7; TRBD2 aligns across 9 bases. The junction had 2 bases not matched to a gene; V was cut back by 4 bases and J by 1 base. Germline CDR1 and CDR2: SQVTM and ANQGSEA. The CDR3 has 13 residues.